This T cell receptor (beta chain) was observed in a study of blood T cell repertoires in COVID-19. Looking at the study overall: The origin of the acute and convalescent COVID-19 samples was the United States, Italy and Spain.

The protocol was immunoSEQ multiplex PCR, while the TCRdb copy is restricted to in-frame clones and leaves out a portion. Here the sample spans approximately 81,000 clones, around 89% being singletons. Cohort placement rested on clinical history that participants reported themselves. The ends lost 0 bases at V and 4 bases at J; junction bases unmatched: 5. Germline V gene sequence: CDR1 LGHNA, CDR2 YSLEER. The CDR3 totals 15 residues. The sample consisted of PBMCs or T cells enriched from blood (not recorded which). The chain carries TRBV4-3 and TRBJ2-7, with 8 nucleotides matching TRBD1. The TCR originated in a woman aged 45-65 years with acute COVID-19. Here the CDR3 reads CASSQEGQGRYEQYF. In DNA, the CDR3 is TGCGCCAGCAGCCAAGAAGGACAGGGTAGATACGAGCAGTACTTC.